This TCR beta chain was sequenced during a study of blood T cell repertoires in COVID-19. In the authors' workflow: Estimates of nucleated cell counts were drawn from the amplification of reference gene primers. The method was immunoSEQ multiplex PCR; TCRdb's version includes in-frame clones alone and lacks a portion of them. V, J and clone size reflect that table, while D and trimming were determined from the DNA. The table records under 65,000 clones, 86% of them present only once. Sequencing was done on a sample of peripheral blood. The clonotype originates from a man between 60 and 75 years old with acute or convalescent COVID-19.

CDR3 sequence reads: CASSPGLGTDTQYF. Here the CDR3 DNA reads TGTGCCAGCAGCCCAGGGCTAGGAACAGATACGCAGTATTTT. The V gene is TRBV2, the J gene TRBJ2-3, with a possible D match to TRBD1 (5 bases). Germline loops: CDR1 SNHLY, CDR2 FYNNEI. There are 14 residues in the CDR3. Between the trimmed V and J ends, which lost 6 bases and 3 bases, there was a span of 13 bases.